This TCR beta chain was captured in a study of CD8 T cells in Susac syndrome. Random hexamers were used to reverse transcribe an amount of about 0.45 to 1 ug RNA. An immunoSEQ multiplex PCR generated amplified TCR beta CDR3 products spanning 54 Vbeta and 13 Jbeta. TCRdb fed the immunoSEQ multiplex PCR reads into MiXCR, producing one record per CDR3 protein. The table lists roughly 190,000 distinct CDR3 sequences, about 91% of them singletons. The CDR3 is made up of 15 amino acids. This clonotype was obtained from a human donor with Susac syndrome. The chain joins TRBV1 to TRBJ1-1; TRBD1, the table's D call, lacks a check against the DNA. TRBV1 is deemed a pseudogene. Specimen: CD4+ T cells from PBMCs. DNA for the CDR3: TGCACCAGCAGCCAAGAGGGACAGTCGAACACTGAAGCTTTCTTT. As protein: CTSSQEGQSNTEAFF.